What follows describes a single T cell receptor (beta chain). The data belong to a study of blood T cell repertoires in COVID-19. Study-level background: Researchers got acute and convalescent COVID-19 samples from the United States, Italy and Spain. Sample material is recorded as cDNA or gDNA derived from T cells, B-cell-depleted T cells, or PBMCs.

In the original processing: Nucleated cell number was recorded as an estimate derived from reference gene primer amplification. Clones were sequenced by immunoSEQ multiplex PCR, and TCRdb holds only the in-frame ones, with some missing. D and trimming come from the DNA, and the V and J calls and clone size come from that table. Of 190,000 or so clones in the sample, about 86% are singletons; the top ten hold about 6.2%. The length of the CDR3 is 16 residues. In germline, CDR1 is MNHEY, CDR2 SVGEGT. Trimming stripped 0 bases from V and 6 bases from J, with 17 bases between. The chain joins TRBV6-2 or TRBV6-3 to TRBJ1-1, with D tentatively TRBD1 (5 bases). Specimen: peripheral blood. This TCR was recovered from a man between 60 and 75 years old who had recovered from COVID-19. CDR3 residues: CASSYSKGGGVPEAFF. The CDR3 nucleotides are TGTGCCAGCAGTTACTCGAAAGGTGGGGGGGTGCCTGAAGCTTTCTTT.